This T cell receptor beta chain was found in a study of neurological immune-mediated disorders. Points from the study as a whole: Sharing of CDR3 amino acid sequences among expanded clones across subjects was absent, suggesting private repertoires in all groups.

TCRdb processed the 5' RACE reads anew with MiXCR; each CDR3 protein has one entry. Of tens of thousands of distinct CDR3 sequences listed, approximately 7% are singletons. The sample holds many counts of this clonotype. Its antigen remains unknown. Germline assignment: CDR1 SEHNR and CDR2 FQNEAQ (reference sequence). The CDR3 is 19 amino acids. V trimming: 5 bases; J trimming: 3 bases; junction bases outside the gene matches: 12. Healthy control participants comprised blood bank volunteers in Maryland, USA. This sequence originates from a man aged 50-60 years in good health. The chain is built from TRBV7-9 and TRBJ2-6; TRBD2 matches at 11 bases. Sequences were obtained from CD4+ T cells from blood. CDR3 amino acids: CASSPLTSGSSGGANVLTF. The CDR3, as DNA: TGTGCCAGCAGCCCGCTCACTAGCGGGAGTTCAGGTGGGGCCAACGTCCTGACTTTC. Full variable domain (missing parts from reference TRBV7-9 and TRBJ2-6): DTGVSQNPRHKITKRGQNVTFRCDPISEHNRLYWYRQTLGQGPEFLTYFQNEAQLEKSRLLSDRFSAERPKGSFSTLEIQRTEQGDSAMYLCASSPLTSGSSGGANVLTFGAGSRLTVL.